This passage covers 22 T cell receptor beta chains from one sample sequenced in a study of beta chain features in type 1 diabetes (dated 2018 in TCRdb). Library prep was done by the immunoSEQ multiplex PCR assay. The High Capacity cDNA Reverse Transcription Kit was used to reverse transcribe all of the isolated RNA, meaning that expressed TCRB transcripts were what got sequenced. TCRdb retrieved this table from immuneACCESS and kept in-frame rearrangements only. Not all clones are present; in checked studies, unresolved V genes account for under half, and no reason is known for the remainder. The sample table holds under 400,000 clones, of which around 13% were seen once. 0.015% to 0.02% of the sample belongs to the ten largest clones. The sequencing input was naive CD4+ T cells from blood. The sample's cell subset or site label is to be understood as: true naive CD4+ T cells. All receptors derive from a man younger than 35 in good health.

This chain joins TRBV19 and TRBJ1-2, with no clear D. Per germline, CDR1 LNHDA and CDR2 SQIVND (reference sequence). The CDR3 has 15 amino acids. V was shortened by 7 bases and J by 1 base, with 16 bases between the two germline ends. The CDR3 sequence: CASTALVGGNYGYTF. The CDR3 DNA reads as TGTGCCAGTACCGCCTTAGTGGGAGGTAACTATGGCTACACCTTC.

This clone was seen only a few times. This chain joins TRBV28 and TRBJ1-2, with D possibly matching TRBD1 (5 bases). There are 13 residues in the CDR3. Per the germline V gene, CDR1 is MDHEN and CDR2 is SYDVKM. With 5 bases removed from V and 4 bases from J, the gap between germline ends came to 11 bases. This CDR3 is CASSPGKPYGYTF. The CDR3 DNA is TGTGCCAGCAGTCCAGGGAAGCCCTATGGCTACACCTTC.

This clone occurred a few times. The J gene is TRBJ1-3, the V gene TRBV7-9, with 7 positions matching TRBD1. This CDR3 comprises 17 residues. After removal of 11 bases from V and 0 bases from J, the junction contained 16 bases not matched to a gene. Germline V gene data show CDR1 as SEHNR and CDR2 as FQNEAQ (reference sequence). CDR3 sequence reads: CAPGSVGQTSSGNTIYF. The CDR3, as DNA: TGTGCCCCGGGGAGCGTGGGACAGACAAGCTCTGGAAACACCATATATTTT.

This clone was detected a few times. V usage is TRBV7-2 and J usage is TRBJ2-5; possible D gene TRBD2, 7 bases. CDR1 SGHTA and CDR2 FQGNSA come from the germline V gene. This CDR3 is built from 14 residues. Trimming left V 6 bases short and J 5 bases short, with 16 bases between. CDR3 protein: CASRIGGPGETQYF. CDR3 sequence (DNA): TGTGCCAGCAGGATCGGGGGGCCCGGGGAGACCCAGTACTTC.

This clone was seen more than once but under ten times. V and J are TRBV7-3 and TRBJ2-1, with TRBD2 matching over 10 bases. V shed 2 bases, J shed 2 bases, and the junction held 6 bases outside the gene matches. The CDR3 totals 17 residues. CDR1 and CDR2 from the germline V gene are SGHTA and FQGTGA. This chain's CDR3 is CASSLGSSGGTYNEQFF. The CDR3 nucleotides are TGTGCCAGCAGCTTAGGCTCTAGCGGGGGAACCTACAATGAGCAGTTCTTC.

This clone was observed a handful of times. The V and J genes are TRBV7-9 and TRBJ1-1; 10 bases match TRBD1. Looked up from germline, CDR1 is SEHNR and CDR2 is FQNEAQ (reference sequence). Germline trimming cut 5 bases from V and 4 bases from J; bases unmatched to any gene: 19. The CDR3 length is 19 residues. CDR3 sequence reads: CASSLVGRPGTGVGTEAFF. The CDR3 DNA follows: TGTGCCAGCAGCCTTGTCGGACGTCCCGGGACAGGGGTTGGCACTGAAGCTTTCTTT.

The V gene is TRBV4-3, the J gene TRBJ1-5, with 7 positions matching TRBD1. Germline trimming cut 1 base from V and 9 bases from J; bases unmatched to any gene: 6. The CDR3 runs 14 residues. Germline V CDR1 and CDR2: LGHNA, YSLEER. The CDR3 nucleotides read TGCGCCAGCAGCCAAGGGACAGGATCTGGGCCCCAGCATTTT. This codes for CASSQGTGSGPQHF.

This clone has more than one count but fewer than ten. CDR3 region: CASSFGGRAEETQYF. For the CDR3, the DNA is TGTGCCAGCAGCTTTGGGGGGAGGGCCGAAGAGACCCAGTACTTC. The rearrangement uses TRBV7-6 and TRBJ2-5; TRBD2 matches 7 bases. The CDR3 covers 15 residues. Germline V gives CDR1 SGHVS, CDR2 FNYEAQ. Trimming removed 3 bases from V and 3 bases from J; junction bases left unmatched: 7.

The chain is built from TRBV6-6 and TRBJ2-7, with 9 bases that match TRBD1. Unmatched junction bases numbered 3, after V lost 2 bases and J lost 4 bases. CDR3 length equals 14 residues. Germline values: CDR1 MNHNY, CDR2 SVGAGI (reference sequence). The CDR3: CASSYNRGQYEQYF. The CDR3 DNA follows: TGTGCCAGCAGTTACAACAGGGGGCAGTACGAGCAGTACTTC.

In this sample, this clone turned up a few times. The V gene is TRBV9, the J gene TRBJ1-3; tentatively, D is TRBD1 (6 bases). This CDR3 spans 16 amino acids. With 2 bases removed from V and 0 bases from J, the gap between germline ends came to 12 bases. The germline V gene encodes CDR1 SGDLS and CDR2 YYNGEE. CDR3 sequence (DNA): TGTGCCAGCAGCGTTATGACAGGAAACTCTGGAAACACCATATATTTT. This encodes CASSVMTGNSGNTIYF.

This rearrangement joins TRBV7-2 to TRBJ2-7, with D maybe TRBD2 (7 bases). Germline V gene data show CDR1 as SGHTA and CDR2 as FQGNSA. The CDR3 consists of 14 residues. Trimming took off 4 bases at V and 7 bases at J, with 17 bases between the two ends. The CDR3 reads CASSSRGGGREQYF. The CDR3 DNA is TGTGCCAGCAGCTCCCGGGGAGGGGGGAGAGAGCAGTACTTC.

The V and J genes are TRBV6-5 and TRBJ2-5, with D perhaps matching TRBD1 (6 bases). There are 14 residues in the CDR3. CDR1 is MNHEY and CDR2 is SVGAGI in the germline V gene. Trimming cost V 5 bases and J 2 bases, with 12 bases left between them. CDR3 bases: TGTGCCAGCAGTCGCTTCGGACAGCAAGAGACCCAGTACTTC. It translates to CASSRFGQQETQYF.

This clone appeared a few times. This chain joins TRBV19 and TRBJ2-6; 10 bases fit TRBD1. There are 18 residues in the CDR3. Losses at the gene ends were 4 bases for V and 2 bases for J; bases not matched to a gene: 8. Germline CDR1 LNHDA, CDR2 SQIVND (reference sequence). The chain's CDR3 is CASSTRQGAAPGANVLTF. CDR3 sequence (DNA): TGTGCCAGTAGTACACGACAGGGGGCGGCCCCTGGGGCCAACGTCCTGACTTTC.

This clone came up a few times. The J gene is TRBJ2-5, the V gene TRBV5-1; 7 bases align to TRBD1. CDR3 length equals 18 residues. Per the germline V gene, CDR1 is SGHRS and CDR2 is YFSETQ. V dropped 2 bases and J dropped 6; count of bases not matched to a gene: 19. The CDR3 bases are TGCGCCAGCAGCTTTCTGAGGGCAGGGGGATCCTCCCCCAAGACCCAGTACTTC. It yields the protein CASSFLRAGGSSPKTQYF.

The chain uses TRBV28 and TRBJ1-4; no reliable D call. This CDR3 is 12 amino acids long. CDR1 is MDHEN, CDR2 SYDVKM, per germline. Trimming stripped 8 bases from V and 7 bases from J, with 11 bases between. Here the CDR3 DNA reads TGTGCCAGCCTGACCAGAGGTGAAAAACTGTTTTTT. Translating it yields CASLTRGEKLFF. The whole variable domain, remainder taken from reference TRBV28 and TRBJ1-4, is DVKVTQSSRYLVKRTGEKVFLECVQDMDHENMFWYRQDPGLGLRLIYFSYDVKMKEKGDIPEGYSVSREKKERFSLILESASTNQTSMYLCASLTRGEKLFFGSGTQLSVL.

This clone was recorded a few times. The CDR3 loop reads CAWSVDRDYEQYF. CDR3 DNA: TGTGCCTGGAGTGTAGACAGGGACTACGAGCAGTACTTC. The chain carries TRBV30 and TRBJ2-7; 7 bases map to TRBD1. CDR1 is GTSNPN, CDR2 SVGIG, per germline (reference sequence). This CDR3 has 13 amino acids. V lost 0 bases, J lost 3 bases, and 2 bases stayed unmatched.

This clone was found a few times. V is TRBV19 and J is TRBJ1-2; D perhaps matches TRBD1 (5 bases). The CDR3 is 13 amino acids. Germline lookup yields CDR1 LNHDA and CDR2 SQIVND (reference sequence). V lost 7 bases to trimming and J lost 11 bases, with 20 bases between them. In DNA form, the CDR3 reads TGTGCCAGTACTCGGTCCCGGGGGGAATCATACACCTTC. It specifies CASTRSRGESYTF. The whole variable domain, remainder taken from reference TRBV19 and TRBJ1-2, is DGGITQSPKYLFRKEGQNVTLSCEQNLNHDAMYWYRQDPGQGLRLIYYSQIVNDFQKGDIAEGYSVSREKKESFPLTVTSAQKNPTAFYLCASTRSRGESYTFGSGTRLTVV.

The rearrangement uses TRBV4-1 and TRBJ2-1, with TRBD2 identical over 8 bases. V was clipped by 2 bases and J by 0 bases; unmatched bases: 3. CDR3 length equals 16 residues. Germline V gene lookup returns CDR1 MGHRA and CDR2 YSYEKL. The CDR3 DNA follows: TGCGCCAGCAGCCAACCGACTAGCGTCTCCTACAATGAGCAGTTCTTC. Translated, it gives CASSQPTSVSYNEQFF.

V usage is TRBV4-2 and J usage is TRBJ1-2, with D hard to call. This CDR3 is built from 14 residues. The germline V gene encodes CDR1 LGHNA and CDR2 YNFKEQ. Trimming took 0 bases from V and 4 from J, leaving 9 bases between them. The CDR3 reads CASSQDKAIYGYTF. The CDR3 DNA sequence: TGTGCCAGCAGCCAAGATAAAGCTATCTATGGCTACACCTTC.

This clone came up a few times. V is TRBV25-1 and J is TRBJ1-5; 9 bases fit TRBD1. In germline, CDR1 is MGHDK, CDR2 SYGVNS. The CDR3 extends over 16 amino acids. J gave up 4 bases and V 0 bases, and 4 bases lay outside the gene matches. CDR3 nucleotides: TGTGCCAGCAGTGAATATCCGGGACAGGGAAATCAGCCCCAGCATTTT. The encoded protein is CASSEYPGQGNQPQHF.

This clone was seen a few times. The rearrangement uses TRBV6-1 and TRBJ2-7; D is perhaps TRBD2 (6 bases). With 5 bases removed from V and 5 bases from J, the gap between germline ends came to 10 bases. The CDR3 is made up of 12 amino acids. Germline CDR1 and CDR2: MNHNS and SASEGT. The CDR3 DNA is TGTGCCAGCAGTACGAGGGAGGACGAGCAGTACTTC. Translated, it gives CASSTREDEQYF.

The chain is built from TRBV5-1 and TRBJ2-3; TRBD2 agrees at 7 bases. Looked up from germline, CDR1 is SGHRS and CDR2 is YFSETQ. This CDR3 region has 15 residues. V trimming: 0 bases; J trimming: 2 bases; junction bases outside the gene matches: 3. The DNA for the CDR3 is TGCGCCAGCAGCTTGGGACTAGCAGTCACAGATACGCAGTATTTT. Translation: CASSLGLAVTDTQYF.